The rows below give T cell receptor beta chains drawn from one sample of a study of early T cells in non-severe SARS-CoV-2 infection. TCRdb used MiXCR to reprocess the 5' RACE reads, holding one entry per CDR3 protein. The sample contains about 46,000 distinct CDR3 sequences, about a tenth of which appear only once. This sample comprised whole blood, obtained at baseline. The source of these receptors is an adult who was a healthcare worker with PCR-confirmed SARS-CoV-2 infection or an uninfected control (not recorded which). Each CDR3 is given without its conserved first and last residue. Each record gives: CDR3 protein, V gene, J gene.

SFRRGQENEKLF	TRBV29-1	TRBJ1-4
SARARQGANSPLH	TRBV20-1	TRBJ1-6
ASGRTPTYEQY	TRBV27	TRBJ2-7
ASSLRQAKETQY	TRBV5-1	TRBJ2-5
SAADRGAF	TRBV20-1	TRBJ2-5
ASCPGTPNQPQH	TRBV28	TRBJ1-5
ASSLARQTYEQY	TRBV18	TRBJ2-7
ASTERGGETQY	TRBV6-1	TRBJ2-5
ASKKDYEADTQY	TRBV6-5	TRBJ2-3
SVAPSEETQY	TRBV29-1	TRBJ2-5
SAPDPSGSIDIQY	TRBV20-1	TRBJ2-4
ASTHPNTGELF	TRBV28	TRBJ2-2
SARGMSNYGYT	TRBV20-1	TRBJ1-2
ASERLENTEAF	TRBV6-1	TRBJ1-1
ASSPGGTGDSREQY	TRBV11-2	TRBJ2-7
SARGTGELF	TRBV29-1	TRBJ2-2
ASKPPLMNEQY	TRBV25-1	TRBJ2-7
ASSLDYGYT	TRBV2	TRBJ1-2
ASSRGQGYEQY	TRBV7-9	TRBJ2-7
SARGPFGETQY	TRBV20-1	TRBJ2-5
ASSPQGASTDTQY	TRBV6-5	TRBJ2-3
ASSLVAGGSEQF	TRBV7-9	TRBJ2-1
AGNREDNEKLF	TRBV2	TRBJ1-4
ARDRDRPYEQY	TRBV21-1	TRBJ2-7
ASSHQGDYGYT	TRBV19	TRBJ1-2
ASRAGTGPHEQY	TRBV7-6	TRBJ2-7
ASSREGQGHNEQF	TRBV5-1	TRBJ2-1
SARIRGNTGELF	TRBV20-1	TRBJ2-2
ASSSHPDATDTQY	TRBV11-2	TRBJ2-3
ASSRDRDTEAF	TRBV11-2	TRBJ1-1
ASSSDRVTEAF	TRBV7-8	TRBJ1-1
SALADYEQY	TRBV29-1	TRBJ2-7
ASSLGNMNTEAF	TRBV5-1	TRBJ1-1
ASSPPILPGGRGTEAF	TRBV6-2/TRBV6-3	TRBJ1-1
ASSESSRVETQY	TRBV10-2	TRBJ2-5
ASKSHSSRDTQY	TRBV2	TRBJ2-3
ASSQGVKNTGELF	TRBV4-1	TRBJ2-2
SAWKDEKLF	TRBV20-1	TRBJ1-4
ASSGATGPHGNTIY	TRBV10-2	TRBJ1-3
ASSLSQGNSPLH	TRBV11-2	TRBJ1-6
SVLGPAGGTEAF	TRBV29-1	TRBJ1-1
SASINNEQF	TRBV29-1	TRBJ2-1
ASSYRGGPGNTIY	TRBV6-5	TRBJ1-3
ASSPSSVAGANVLT	TRBV7-2	TRBJ2-6
ASSYHPGDGDEKLF	TRBV6-6	TRBJ1-4